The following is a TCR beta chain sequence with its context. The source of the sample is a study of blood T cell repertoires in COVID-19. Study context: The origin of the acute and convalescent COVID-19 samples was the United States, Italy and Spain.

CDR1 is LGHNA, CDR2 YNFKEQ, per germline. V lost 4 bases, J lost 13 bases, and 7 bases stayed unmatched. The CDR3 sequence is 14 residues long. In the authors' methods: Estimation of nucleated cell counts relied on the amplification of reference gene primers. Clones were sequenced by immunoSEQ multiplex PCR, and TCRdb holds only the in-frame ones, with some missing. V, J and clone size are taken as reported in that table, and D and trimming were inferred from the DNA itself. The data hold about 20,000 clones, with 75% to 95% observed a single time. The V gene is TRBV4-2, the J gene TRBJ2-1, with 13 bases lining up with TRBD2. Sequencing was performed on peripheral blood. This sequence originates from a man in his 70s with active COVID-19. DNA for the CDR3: TGTGCCAGCAGCCTAATGGGGACTAGCGGGGCCCAGTTCTTC. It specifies CASSLMGTSGAQFF.